The 21 T cell receptor beta chains given below trace back to one sample, sequenced in a study of cytomegalovirus exposure and HLA in healthy donors. Using immunoSEQ multiplex PCR, the repertoire was profiled, and TCRdb retains in-frame clones only, with some absent. This table has roughly 130,000 clones, more than 80% appearing once. The sequencing input was PBMCs. Source of these receptors: a woman aged 25-40 years in good health and CMV-seropositive.

A remark on this clone: Other DNA sequences within the sample encode an identical CDR3. The V and J genes are TRBV5-6 and TRBJ2-7; D call uncertain. The CDR3 has 12 amino acids. The V gene's germline CDR1 is SGHDT and CDR2 YYEEEE. Trimming took 0 bases from V and 6 from J, leaving 7 bases between them. CDR3 residues: CASSLGRGEQYF. CDR3 DNA sequence: TGTGCCAGCAGCTTGGGGCGAGGCGAGCAGTACTTC.

Remarks on this clone: The sample has other DNA sequences that encode this CDR3 too. This chain uses TRBV18 with TRBJ2-5; TRBD2 might be the D (5 bases). Trimming removed 6 bases at V and 2 bases at J, with 10 bases between. Germline V lookup: CDR1 KGHSH, CDR2 LQKENI. The length of the CDR3 is 13 residues. In DNA, the CDR3 is TGTGCCAGCTCCGCGGGTCTACAAGAGACCCAGTACTTC. Translated: CASSAGLQETQYF.

The rearrangement links TRBV28 to TRBJ2-1, with 10 bases lining up with TRBD1. The CDR3 sequence is 15 residues long. CDR1 is MDHEN, CDR2 SYDVKM, per germline. J lost 5 bases, V lost 7 bases, and 8 bases had no gene match. The CDR3 DNA is TGTGCCAGCATGGGGGACAGGGGAAAGCACAATGAGCAGTTCTTC. Residues: CASMGDRGKHNEQFF.

The J gene is TRBJ2-7, the V gene TRBV28; D gene unclear. Trimming removed 2 bases from V and 6 bases from J, with 20 bases in between. The CDR3 runs to 16 residues. Germline V gene lookup returns CDR1 MDHEN and CDR2 SYDVKM. CDR3 DNA: TGTGCCAGCAGTTTAAGCGTGGCAGTCGGAACTATCGAGCAGTACTTC. Amino acids: CASSLSVAVGTIEQYF.

This chain connects TRBV2 to TRBJ2-5; 8 bases line up with TRBD1. Trimming took 8 bases from V and 6 from J; bases not matched to a gene: 14. The CDR3 contains 15 residues. Germline CDR1 SNHLY, CDR2 FYNNEI. The CDR3 is CASVLQGVLIQTQYF. The CDR3 DNA follows: TGTGCCAGCGTCTTACAGGGGGTCTTAATACAGACCCAGTACTTC.

The chain employs TRBV6-4 and TRBJ2-7, with 7 bases that match TRBD1. Trimming at V came to 0 bases and at J to 3 bases, leaving 26 bases not matched to a gene. The CDR3 covers 22 residues. CDR1 and CDR2 from the germline V gene are MRHNA and SNTAGT. As DNA, the CDR3 is TGTGCCAGCAGTGACTCAGTTCGTCCATCGGGTCACAGGGGAGACTTCTACTACGAGCAGTACTTC. Amino acid sequence: CASSDSVRPSGHRGDFYYEQYF.

DNA for the CDR3: TGTGCCAGTTCGCATGACAGCTCTACGATCTACGAGCAGTACTTC. This codes for CASSHDSSTIYEQYF. The rearrangement uses TRBV9 and TRBJ2-7; TRBD1 is a possible D gene (5 bases). The CDR3 is made up of 15 amino acids. CDR1 is SGDLS, CDR2 YYNGEE, per germline. V lost 8 bases and J 3 bases, leaving 21 bases between the germline ends.

The CDR3 loop reads CASSRTGAYNEQFF. CDR3 DNA sequence: TGTGCCAGCAGCCGGACAGGGGCCTACAATGAGCAGTTCTTC. The rearrangement joins TRBV5-6 to TRBJ2-1; TRBD1 matches at 9 bases. Germline assignment: CDR1 SGHDT and CDR2 YYEEEE. This CDR3 contains 14 residues. Germline trimming cut 4 bases from V and 2 bases from J; bases unmatched to any gene: 1.

The genes are TRBV19 and TRBJ2-2, with D possibly matching TRBD2 (5 bases). This CDR3 is 15 amino acids long. The germline V and J ends were trimmed by 4 bases and 6 bases, with 15 bases remaining between them. Germline V gene sequence: CDR1 LNHDA, CDR2 SQIVND (reference sequence). The CDR3 region has the DNA TGTGCCAGTAGTACCTCCGGGGATCCCCCCGGGGAGCTGTTTTTT. This codes for CASSTSGDPPGELFF. The full variable domain, rest sourced from reference TRBV19 and TRBJ2-2, is DGGITQSPKYLFRKEGQNVTLSCEQNLNHDAMYWYRQDPGQGLRLIYYSQIVNDFQKGDIAEGYSVSREKKESFPLTVTSAQKNPTAFYLCASSTSGDPPGELFFGEGSRLTVL.

The chain links TRBV6-1 to TRBJ1-4; D is possibly TRBD1 (6 bases). Per germline, CDR1 MNHNS and CDR2 SASEGT. The length of the CDR3 is 15 residues. Trimming stripped 4 bases from V and 14 bases from J, with 23 bases between. CDR3 region: CASSATAGFMRGLFF. In DNA, the CDR3 is TGTGCCAGCAGTGCGACGGCCGGCTTCATGAGGGGGCTGTTTTTT.

This sequence joins TRBV6-4 and TRBJ1-1; weak D call: TRBD1 (6 bases). The CDR3 has 14 amino acids. Germline V gene data show CDR1 as MRHNA and CDR2 as SNTAGT. V was trimmed by 6 bases and J by 3 bases, leaving 14 bases between them. The CDR3 loop is CASRLKTGDTEAFF. CDR3 DNA: TGTGCCAGCAGATTGAAGACAGGTGACACTGAAGCTTTCTTT.

This clone was seen more than once but under ten times. The gene calls are TRBV2 and TRBJ2-3; D unclear. The germline V gene encodes CDR1 SNHLY and CDR2 FYNNEI. Trimming left V 4 bases short and J 15 bases short, with 11 bases between. The CDR3 contains 10 residues. This chain's CDR3 is CASSVRLKYF. The CDR3 DNA sequence: TGTGCCAGCAGTGTCCGCCTAAAATATTTT.

V gene TRBV16 combines with J gene TRBJ2-2, with D perhaps TRBD1 (5 bases). V lost 10 bases and J lost 0, with 36 bases in between. Germline V CDR1 and CDR2: KGHSY, FQNENV. The CDR3 loop spans 22 amino acids. CDR3 nucleotide sequence: TGTGCCACCCGGACCCTAAACGAGAAAAAAGGGTCCAGGGTAACGAACACCGGGGAGCTGTTTTTT. Its protein product is CATRTLNEKKGSRVTNTGELFF.

This chain links TRBV19 with TRBJ2-1, with 9 bases fitting TRBD2. This CDR3 comprises 19 residues. Germline lookup yields CDR1 LNHDA and CDR2 SQIVND (reference sequence). V was clipped by 1 base and J by 3 bases; unmatched bases: 13. CDR3 sequence (DNA): TGTGCCAGTAGTATAGTTCGGTCTAGCGGGAAGAGGCTCTACAATGAGCAGTTCTTC. The encoded protein is CASSIVRSSGKRLYNEQFF.

The V gene is TRBV7-2, the J gene TRBJ2-2; the D is unclear. CDR1 is SGHTA and CDR2 is FQGNSA in the germline V gene. The CDR3 length is 14 residues. V was cut by 1 base and J by 5 bases, with 8 bases left in between. As DNA, the CDR3 is TGTGCCAGCAGCTTAGACTACCGGACCGGGGAGCTGTTTTTT. Translating it yields CASSLDYRTGELFF. Together with reference TRBV7-2 and TRBJ2-2, the CDR3 gives the full variable domain: GAGVSQSPSNKVTEKGKDVELRCDPISGHTALYWYRQSLGQGLEFLIYFQGNSAPDKSGLPSDRFSAERTGGSVSTLTIQRTQQEDSAVYLCASSLDYRTGELFFGEGSRLTVL.

This clone turned up a few times. The chain uses TRBV7-3 and TRBJ2-3; D is uncertain. Germline lookup yields CDR1 SGHTA and CDR2 FQGTGA. Deletions cut 1 base from V and 0 bases from J, with 11 bases between. This CDR3 region has 16 residues. The CDR3 DNA follows: TGTGCCAGCAGCTTAAGGCCAGCACTAAGCACAGATACGCAGTATTTT. It yields the protein CASSLRPALSTDTQYF.

The chain is built from TRBV5-1 and TRBJ2-1; tentatively, D is TRBD1 (5 bases). The CDR3 is 14 residues long. Germline values: CDR1 SGHRS, CDR2 YFSETQ. V shed 4 bases and J shed 5 bases, with 13 bases lying between them. Here the CDR3 DNA reads TGCGCCAGCAGCCCAAGGGGTCCCCACAATGAGCAGTTCTTC. Translation gives CASSPRGPHNEQFF.

The chain couples TRBV27 to TRBJ2-1, with TRBD2 matching over 8 bases. Germline trimming cut 7 bases from V and 5 bases from J; bases unmatched to any gene: 4. The germline V gene has CDR1 MNHEY and CDR2 SMNVEV (reference sequence). This CDR3 has 13 amino acids. CDR3 region: CASTGGPHNEQFF. The CDR3 coding sequence is TGTGCCAGCACGGGAGGGCCCCACAATGAGCAGTTCTTC.

The chain uses TRBV28 and TRBJ1-3; 8 bases are shared with TRBD1. Per germline, CDR1 MDHEN and CDR2 SYDVKM. Germline trimming cut 5 bases from V and 5 bases from J; bases unmatched to any gene: 11. The CDR3 consists of 16 residues. The CDR3 reads CASSPPQGARRNTIYF. In DNA, the CDR3 is TGTGCCAGCAGTCCACCTCAGGGGGCGAGGAGAAACACCATATATTTT.

V gene TRBV7-9 combines with J gene TRBJ2-5; 8 bases line up with TRBD1. The germline V gene has CDR1 SEHNR and CDR2 FQNEAQ (reference sequence). V shed 1 base, J shed 2 bases, and the junction held 9 bases outside the gene matches. The CDR3 is 17 amino acids. CDR3 in amino acids: CASSLDQGAVRQETQYF. In nucleotides, the CDR3 is TGTGCCAGCAGCTTAGATCAGGGGGCAGTAAGGCAAGAGACCCAGTACTTC. Full variable domain (remainder filled in from reference TRBV7-9 and TRBJ2-5): DTGVSQNPRHKITKRGQNVTFRCDPISEHNRLYWYRQTLGQGPEFLTYFQNEAQLEKSRLLSDRFSAERPKGSFSTLEIQRTEQGDSAMYLCASSLDQGAVRQETQYFGPGTRLLVL.

This clone appeared a single time. The V gene is TRBV28, the J gene TRBJ2-7; TRBD1 matches 7 bases. There are 16 residues in the CDR3. Germline lookup yields CDR1 MDHEN and CDR2 SYDVKM. J gave up 0 bases and V 4 bases, and 9 bases lay outside the gene matches. The CDR3 is CASSSRQGPPSYEQYF. The DNA for the CDR3 is TGTGCCAGCAGTTCAAGACAGGGACCCCCCTCCTACGAGCAGTACTTC.